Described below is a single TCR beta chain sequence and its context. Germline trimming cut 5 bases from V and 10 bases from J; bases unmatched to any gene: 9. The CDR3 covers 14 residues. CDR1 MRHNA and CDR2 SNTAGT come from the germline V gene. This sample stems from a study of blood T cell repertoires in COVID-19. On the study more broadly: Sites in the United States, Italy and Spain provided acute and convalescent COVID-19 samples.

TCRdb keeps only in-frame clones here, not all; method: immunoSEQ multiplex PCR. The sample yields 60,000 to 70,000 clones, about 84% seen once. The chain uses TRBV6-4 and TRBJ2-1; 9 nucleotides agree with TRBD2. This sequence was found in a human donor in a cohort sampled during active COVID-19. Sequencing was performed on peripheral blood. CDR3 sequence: CASSFSGTSSEQFF. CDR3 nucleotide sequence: TGTGCCAGCAGTTTTTCCGGGACTAGCAGCGAGCAGTTCTTC.